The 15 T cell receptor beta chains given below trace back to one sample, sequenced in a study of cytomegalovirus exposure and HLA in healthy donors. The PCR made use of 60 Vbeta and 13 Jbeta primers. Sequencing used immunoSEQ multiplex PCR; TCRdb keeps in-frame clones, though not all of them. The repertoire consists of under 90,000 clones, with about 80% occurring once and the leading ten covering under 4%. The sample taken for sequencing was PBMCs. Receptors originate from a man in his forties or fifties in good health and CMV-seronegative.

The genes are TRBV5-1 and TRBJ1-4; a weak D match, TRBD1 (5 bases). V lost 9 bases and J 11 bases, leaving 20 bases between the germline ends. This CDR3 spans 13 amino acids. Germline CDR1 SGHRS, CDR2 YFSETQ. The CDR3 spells CATSGTINGKLFF. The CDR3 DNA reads TGCGCCACCTCAGGGACTATCAATGGCAAACTGTTTTTT. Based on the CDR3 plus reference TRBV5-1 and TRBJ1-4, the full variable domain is KAGVTQTPRYLIKTRGQQVTLSCSPISGHRSVSWYQQTPGQGLQFLFEYFSETQRNKGNFPGRFSGRQFSNSRSEMNVSTLELGDSALYLCATSGTINGKLFFGSGTQLSVL.

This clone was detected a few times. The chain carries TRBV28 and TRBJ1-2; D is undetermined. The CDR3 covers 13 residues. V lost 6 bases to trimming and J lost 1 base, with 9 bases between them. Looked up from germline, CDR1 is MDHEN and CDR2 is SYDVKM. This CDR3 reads CASRGVNNYGYTF. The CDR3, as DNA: TGTGCCAGCAGAGGAGTCAATAACTATGGCTACACCTTC.

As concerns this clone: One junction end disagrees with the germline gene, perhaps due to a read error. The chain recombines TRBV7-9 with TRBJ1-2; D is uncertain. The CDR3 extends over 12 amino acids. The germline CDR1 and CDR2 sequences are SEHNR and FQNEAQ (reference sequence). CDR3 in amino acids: CSSSSQYYGYTF. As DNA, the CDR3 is TGTTCCAGCAGCTCCCAGTACTATGGCTACACCTTC.

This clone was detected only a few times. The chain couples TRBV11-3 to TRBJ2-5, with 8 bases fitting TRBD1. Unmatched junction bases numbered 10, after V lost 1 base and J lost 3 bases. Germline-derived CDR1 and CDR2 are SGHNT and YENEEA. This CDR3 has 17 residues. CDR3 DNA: TGTGCCAGCAGCTTAGGACGGACAGGGAGTTCCGAAGAGACCCAGTACTTC. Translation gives CASSLGRTGSSEETQYF.

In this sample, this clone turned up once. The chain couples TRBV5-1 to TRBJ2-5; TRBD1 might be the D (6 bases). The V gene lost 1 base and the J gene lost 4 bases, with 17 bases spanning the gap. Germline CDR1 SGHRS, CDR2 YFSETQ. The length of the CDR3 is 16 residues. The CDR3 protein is CASSLTPRQVGETQYF. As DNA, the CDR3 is TGCGCCAGCAGCTTGACCCCTCGACAGGTCGGAGAGACCCAGTACTTC.

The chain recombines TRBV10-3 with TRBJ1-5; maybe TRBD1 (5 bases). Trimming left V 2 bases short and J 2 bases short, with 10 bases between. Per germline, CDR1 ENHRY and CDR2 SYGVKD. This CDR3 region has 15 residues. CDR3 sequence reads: CAISEGRDGNQPQHF. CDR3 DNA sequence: TGTGCCATCAGTGAGGGCAGGGATGGCAATCAGCCCCAGCATTTT.

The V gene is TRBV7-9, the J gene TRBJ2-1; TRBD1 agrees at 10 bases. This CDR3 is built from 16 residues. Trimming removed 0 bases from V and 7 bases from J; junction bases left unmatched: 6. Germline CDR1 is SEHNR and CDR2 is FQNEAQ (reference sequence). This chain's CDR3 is CASSLALTGGWNEQFF. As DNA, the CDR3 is TGTGCCAGCAGCTTAGCGCTGACAGGGGGCTGGAATGAGCAGTTCTTC.

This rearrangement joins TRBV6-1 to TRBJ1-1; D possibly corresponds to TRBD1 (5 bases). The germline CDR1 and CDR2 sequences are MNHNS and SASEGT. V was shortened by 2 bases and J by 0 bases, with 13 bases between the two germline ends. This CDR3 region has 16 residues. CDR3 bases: TGTGCCAGCAGTGAACTCACAGGTCCCTTGAACACTGAAGCTTTCTTT. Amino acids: CASSELTGPLNTEAFF.

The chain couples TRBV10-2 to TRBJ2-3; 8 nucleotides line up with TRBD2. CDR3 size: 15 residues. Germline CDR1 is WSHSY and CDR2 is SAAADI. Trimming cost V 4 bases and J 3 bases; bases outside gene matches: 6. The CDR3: CASSGSGGATDTQYF. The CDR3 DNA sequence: TGCGCCAGCAGTGGATCGGGGGGGGCGACAGATACGCAGTATTTT.

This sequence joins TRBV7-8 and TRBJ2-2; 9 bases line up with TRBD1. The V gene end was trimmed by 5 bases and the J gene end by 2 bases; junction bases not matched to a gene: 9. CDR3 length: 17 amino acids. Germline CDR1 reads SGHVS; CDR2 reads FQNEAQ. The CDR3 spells CASSPGTGTTNTGELFF. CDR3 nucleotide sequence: TGTGCCAGCAGCCCTGGGACAGGGACTACTAACACCGGGGAGCTGTTTTTT. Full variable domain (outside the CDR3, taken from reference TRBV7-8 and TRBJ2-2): GAGVSQSPRYKVAKRGQDVALRCDPISGHVSLFWYQQALGQGPEFLTYFQNEAQLDKSGLPSDRFFAERPEGSVSTLKIQRTQQEDSAVYLCASSPGTGTTNTGELFFGEGSRLTVL.

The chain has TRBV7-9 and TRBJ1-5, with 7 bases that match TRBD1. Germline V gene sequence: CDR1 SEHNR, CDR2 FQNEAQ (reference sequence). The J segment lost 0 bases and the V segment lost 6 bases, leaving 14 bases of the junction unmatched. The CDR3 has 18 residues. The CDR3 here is CASRNRGRSSNSNQPQHF. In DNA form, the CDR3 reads TGTGCCAGCAGAAACAGGGGAAGGAGTTCGAATAGCAATCAGCCCCAGCATTTT.

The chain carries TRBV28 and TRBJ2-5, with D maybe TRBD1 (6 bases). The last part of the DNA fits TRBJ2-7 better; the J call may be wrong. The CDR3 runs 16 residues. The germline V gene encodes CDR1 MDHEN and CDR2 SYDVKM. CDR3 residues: CASSLLRRGIVYEQYF. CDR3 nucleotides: TGTGCCAGCAGTTTATTGCGCAGGGGAATAGTCTACGAGCAGTACTTC.

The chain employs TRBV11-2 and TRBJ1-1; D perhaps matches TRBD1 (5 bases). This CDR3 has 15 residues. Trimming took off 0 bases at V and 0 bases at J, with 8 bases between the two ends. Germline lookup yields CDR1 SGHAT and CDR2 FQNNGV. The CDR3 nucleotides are TGTGCCAGCAGCTTAGAGACAGCCCTGAACACTGAAGCTTTCTTT. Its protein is CASSLETALNTEAFF.

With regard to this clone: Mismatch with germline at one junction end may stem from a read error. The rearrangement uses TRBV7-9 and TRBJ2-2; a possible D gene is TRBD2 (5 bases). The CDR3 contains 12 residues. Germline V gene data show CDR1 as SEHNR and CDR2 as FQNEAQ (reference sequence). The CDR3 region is CSSSSGTGELFF. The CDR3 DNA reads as TGTTCCAGCAGCTCGGGAACCGGGGAGCTGTTTTTT.

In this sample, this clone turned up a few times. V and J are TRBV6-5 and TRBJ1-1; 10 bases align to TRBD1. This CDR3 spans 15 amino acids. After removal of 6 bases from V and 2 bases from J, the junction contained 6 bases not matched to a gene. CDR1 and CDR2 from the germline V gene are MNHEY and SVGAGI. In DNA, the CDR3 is TGTGCCAGCAGACCCGGGACAGGGGTAAACACTGAAGCTTTCTTT. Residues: CASRPGTGVNTEAFF.